The 30 T cell receptor beta chains below come from one sample, sequenced in a study of shared T cell receptors in the human thymus. The table came from immunoSEQ multiplex PCR; TCRdb's copy has only in-frame clones and leaves some out. The profile shows 700,000 or so clones, approximately 85% of them singletons. The same data also contributed to another study, on human thymus T cells.

Sequencing was performed on thymocytes. Receptors originate from a girl in the first two years of life with a congenital heart defect.

The rearrangement links TRBV15 to TRBJ2-2; TRBD1 agrees at 8 bases. The CDR3 is made up of 18 amino acids. Germline values: CDR1 LNHNV, CDR2 YYDKDF (reference sequence). With 0 bases clipped from V and 5 bases from J, the junction kept 11 bases outside the gene matches. CDR3: CATSRDTPGGVDTGELFF. The CDR3 region has the DNA TGTGCCACCAGCAGAGATACGCCAGGGGGCGTAGATACCGGGGAGCTGTTTTTT.

This clone was observed a handful of times. The chain recombines TRBV5-1 with TRBJ1-2; weak D call: TRBD1 (6 bases). CDR1 is SGHRS and CDR2 is YFSETQ in the germline V gene. The V and J ends lost 4 bases and 4 bases respectively, with 14 bases between them. The CDR3 covers 14 residues. The CDR3 DNA is TGCGCCAGCAGCCTCTGGACAGACTTCTATGGCTACACCTTC. Translated: CASSLWTDFYGYTF.

The rearrangement joins TRBV10-3 to TRBJ1-3; possibly TRBD1 for D (6 bases). V lost 6 bases to trimming and J lost 0 bases, with 27 bases between them. Germline-derived CDR1 and CDR2 are ENHRY and SYGVKD. The CDR3 runs to 20 residues. CDR3 in DNA: TGTGCCATCAGGGTTCTCCCCGTCCCTCAGGGGAGAAGCTCTGGAAACACCATATATTTT. It specifies CAIRVLPVPQGRSSGNTIYF.

The chain carries TRBV29-1 and TRBJ2-3; D might be TRBD1 (6 bases). Germline V CDR1 and CDR2: SQVTM, ANQGSEA. CDR3 length equals 14 residues. The V end was cut by 6 bases, the J end by 0 bases, with 13 bases between. The CDR3: CSVHDRPSTDTQYF. The CDR3 DNA sequence: TGCAGCGTGCATGACAGGCCTAGCACAGATACGCAGTATTTT.

V gene TRBV14 combines with J gene TRBJ2-5, with D possibly TRBD1 on 5 matching bases. Germline V gene data show CDR1 as SGHDN and CDR2 as FVKESK. The CDR3 spans 15 residues. With 10 bases removed from V and 1 base from J, the gap between germline ends came to 19 bases. CDR3 loop: CATSRGQVTQETQYF. DNA of the CDR3: TGTGCCACCTCTAGGGGCCAGGTGACCCAAGAGACCCAGTACTTC.

The chain uses TRBV5-6 and TRBJ2-6; D not resolved. This CDR3 is 16 amino acids long. Germline CDR1 is SGHDT and CDR2 is YYEEEE. V was cut by 0 bases and J by 2 bases, with 9 bases left in between. CDR3 in amino acids: CASSLGFLPGANVLTF. In nucleotides, the CDR3 is TGTGCCAGCAGCTTGGGTTTTCTCCCTGGGGCCAACGTCCTGACTTTC.

This chain joins TRBV10-3 and TRBJ2-1, with 7 bases that match TRBD2. Germline CDR1 reads ENHRY; CDR2 reads SYGVKD. Trimming removed 4 bases from V and 8 bases from J; junction bases left unmatched: 17. The CDR3 totals 17 residues. The CDR3 loop is CAISGYSPGLKYHEQFF. In nucleotides, the CDR3 is TGTGCCATCAGTGGTTATTCCCCGGGACTAAAATACCATGAGCAGTTCTTC.

V is TRBV6-6 and J is TRBJ2-5; 7 nucleotides align to TRBD1. J lost 7 bases, V lost 4 bases, and 15 bases had no gene match. Germline CDR1 is MNHNY and CDR2 is SVGAGI (reference sequence). This CDR3 comprises 16 residues. Here the CDR3 DNA reads TGTGCCAGCAGTTCACCCTACTACGGACAGGTGGGGACCCAGTACTTC. Its protein product is CASSSPYYGQVGTQYF.

The chain uses TRBV28 and TRBJ1-2; tentative D call: TRBD1 (5 bases). The length of the CDR3 is 19 residues. Looked up from germline, CDR1 is MDHEN and CDR2 is SYDVKM. Trimming left V 1 base short and J 0 bases short, with 21 bases between. The CDR3 spells CASSLLVWQGPCTNYGYTF. CDR3 bases: TGTGCCAGCAGTTTATTAGTGTGGCAGGGCCCTTGCACTAACTATGGCTACACCTTC.

V usage is TRBV2 and J usage is TRBJ1-2; D is uncertain. Germline V gene data show CDR1 as SNHLY and CDR2 as FYNNEI. Trimming removed 8 bases at V and 7 bases at J, with 5 bases between. This CDR3 has 9 residues. The DNA for the CDR3 is TGTGCCAGCTCCGTTGGCTACACCTTC. Its translation: CASSVGYTF.

This chain connects TRBV5-1 to TRBJ1-6; 7 nucleotides align to TRBD1. Germline loops: CDR1 SGHRS, CDR2 YFSETQ. V lost 4 bases, J lost 5 bases, and 6 bases stayed unmatched. The CDR3 is 15 amino acids. CDR3 DNA sequence: TGCGCCAGCAGCCGAAGGGGGACAGATAATTCACCCCTCCACTTT. This sequence encodes CASSRRGTDNSPLHF.

This chain connects TRBV2 to TRBJ1-6; D is ambiguous. CDR1 and CDR2 (germline): SNHLY, FYNNEI. With 3 bases removed from V and 6 bases from J, the gap between germline ends came to 12 bases. This CDR3 is built from 15 residues. CDR3 DNA sequence: TGTGCCAGCAGTGACCCCGCCCCGGGTAATTCACCCCTCCACTTT. It yields the protein CASSDPAPGNSPLHF.

The chain uses TRBV7-3 and TRBJ2-1; 10 nucleotides match TRBD1. CDR3 length equals 16 residues. Germline CDR1 and CDR2: SGHTA and FQGTGA. With 3 bases clipped from V and 3 bases from J, the junction kept 5 bases outside the gene matches. CDR3 loop: CASSFMGQGFYNEQFF. In DNA form, the CDR3 reads TGTGCCAGCAGCTTTATGGGACAGGGGTTCTACAATGAGCAGTTCTTC.

The V gene is TRBV20-1, the J gene TRBJ1-1; D is unclear. V was clipped by 3 bases and J by 7 bases, with 6 bases between them. CDR1 DFQATT and CDR2 SNEGSKA come from the germline V gene (reference sequence). The CDR3 has 10 amino acids. The CDR3 is CSARTYEAFF. DNA for the CDR3: TGCAGTGCTAGGACTTATGAAGCTTTCTTT.

The chain combines TRBV25-1 with TRBJ2-1; no reliable D call. V was shortened by 8 bases and J by 4 bases, with 12 bases between the two germline ends. CDR3 length equals 13 residues. Germline lookup yields CDR1 MGHDK and CDR2 SYGVNS. The CDR3 loop reads CASSTRIYNEQFF. The DNA of the CDR3 is TGTGCCAGCTCGACACGGATATACAATGAGCAGTTCTTC.

The chain is built from TRBV28 and TRBJ1-5, with TRBD1 matching 8 bases. The J segment lost 3 bases and the V segment lost 6 bases, leaving 7 bases of the junction unmatched. This CDR3 comprises 15 residues. In germline, CDR1 is MDHEN, CDR2 SYDVKM. As DNA, the CDR3 is TGTGCCAGCAGAGAAGACAGGGGTACCAATCAGCCCCAGCATTTT. Its translation: CASREDRGTNQPQHF.

This clone came up a few times. This chain joins TRBV15 and TRBJ2-1; TRBD1 agrees at 8 bases. The CDR3 runs to 16 residues. The V gene end was trimmed by 0 bases and the J gene end by 5 bases; junction bases not matched to a gene: 6. Germline-derived CDR1 and CDR2 are LNHNV and YYDKDF (reference sequence). The CDR3 sequence: CATSREMDRVNNEQFF. CDR3 in DNA: TGTGCCACCAGCAGAGAAATGGACAGGGTCAACAATGAGCAGTTCTTC.

This clone was seen a handful of times. The chain couples TRBV6-5 to TRBJ1-2; D is undetermined. This CDR3 has 12 residues. Trimming took off 6 bases at V and 2 bases at J, with 7 bases between the two ends. Germline CDR1 and CDR2: MNHEY and SVGAGI. The CDR3 loop reads CASSGLNYGYTF. The CDR3, as DNA: TGTGCCAGCAGCGGACTAAACTATGGCTACACCTTC.

This chain connects TRBV4-1 to TRBJ1-5; tentatively, D is TRBD1 (6 bases). V was clipped by 0 bases and J by 1 base, with 16 bases between them. Germline CDR1 is MGHRA and CDR2 is YSYEKL. This CDR3 spans 18 amino acids. CDR3 sequence: CASSQDLIHRESNQPQHF. CDR3 in DNA: TGCGCCAGCAGCCAAGATCTAATACACAGGGAAAGCAATCAGCCCCAGCATTTT.

J is TRBJ1-2 and V is TRBV6-5, with TRBD1 matching over 9 bases. The V gene's germline CDR1 is MNHEY and CDR2 SVGAGI. CDR3 size: 16 residues. J lost 5 bases, V lost 3 bases, and 10 bases had no gene match. The DNA of the CDR3 is TGTGCCAGCAGTTATACCGGGACAGGGAGTAGGTATGGCTACACCTTC. It translates to CASSYTGTGSRYGYTF.

The chain combines TRBV9 with TRBJ1-2; 7 bases are a match to TRBD1. Looked up from germline, CDR1 is SGDLS and CDR2 is YYNGEE. V lost 5 bases to trimming and J lost 4 bases; unmatched junction nucleotides: 5. The length of the CDR3 is 13 residues. As DNA, the CDR3 is TGTGCCAGCAGGGGACAGCCAAGCTATGGCTACACCTTC. Amino acid sequence: CASRGQPSYGYTF.

This sequence joins TRBV28 and TRBJ2-3; TRBD2 matches 8 bases. This CDR3 comprises 16 residues. Trimming cost V 6 bases and J 1 base; bases outside gene matches: 9. The germline CDR1 and CDR2 sequences are MDHEN and SYDVKM. CDR3 residues: CASSHTGGVGTDTQYF. The DNA for the CDR3 is TGTGCCAGCAGCCACACCGGGGGGGTGGGCACAGATACGCAGTATTTT.

The rearrangement joins TRBV7-3 to TRBJ2-1; maybe TRBD1 (6 bases). Deletions cut 4 bases from V and 0 bases from J, with 16 bases between. In germline, CDR1 is SGHTA, CDR2 FQGTGA. The CDR3 contains 17 residues. Written as DNA, the CDR3 is TGTGCCAGCAGCTCGTCCACAGGGTCAAGCTCCTACAATGAGCAGTTCTTC. Residues: CASSSSTGSSSYNEQFF.

The J gene is TRBJ2-5, the V gene TRBV11-2; the D is unclear. Germline V gene lookup returns CDR1 SGHAT and CDR2 FQNNGV. CDR3 size: 15 residues. V was cut by 1 base and J by 3 bases, with 12 bases left in between. CDR3 region: CASSLGSLREETQYF. DNA of the CDR3: TGTGCCAGCAGCTTAGGGTCGCTCCGGGAAGAGACCCAGTACTTC.

The chain links TRBV27 to TRBJ1-1, with 7 bases fitting TRBD1. Germline CDR1 MNHEY, CDR2 SMNVEV (reference sequence). The CDR3 is 10 residues long. Unmatched junction bases numbered 5, after V lost 11 bases and J lost 8 bases. The CDR3 spells CAGTDPEAFF. CDR3 nucleotides: TGTGCCGGGACAGACCCCGAAGCTTTCTTT.

Written as DNA, the CDR3 is TGTGCCAGCAGGTCGACAGGTTTTGGGACCTACGAGCAGTACTTC. It yields the protein CASRSTGFGTYEQYF. This chain connects TRBV6-5 to TRBJ2-7, with TRBD1 as a possible D gene (6 bases). V was cut by 6 bases and J by 2 bases, with 17 bases left in between. Germline lookup yields CDR1 MNHEY and CDR2 SVGAGI. The CDR3 is made up of 15 amino acids.

The gene calls are TRBV27 and TRBJ2-1; 7 nucleotides line up with TRBD1. Germline V gene sequence: CDR1 MNHEY, CDR2 SMNVEV (reference sequence). V trimming: 4 bases; J trimming: 8 bases; junction bases outside the gene matches: 8. CDR3 size: 14 residues. DNA for the CDR3: TGTGCCAGCAGTTGCCCGAACCAGGGGGATGAGCAGTTCTTC. It specifies CASSCPNQGDEQFF.

This rearrangement joins TRBV21-1 to TRBJ1-2; the tabulated D call, TRBD1, remains unverified against the DNA. TRBV21-1 is a pseudogene locus. This CDR3 has 13 residues. DNA of the CDR3: TGTGCCAGTCCGGGGGGACAGGGGTATGGCTACACCTTC. Residues: CASPGGQGYGYTF.

This sequence joins TRBV23-1 and TRBJ2-7; 9 bases map to TRBD1. TRBV23-1 belongs to the ORF category, with a function that is uncertain. The CDR3 has 14 amino acids. The V segment lost 5 bases and the J segment 3 bases; nucleotides outside the gene matches: 5. In nucleotides, the CDR3 is TGCGCCAGCAGTACACAGGGGGCAGACTACGAGCAGTACTTC. Translated: CASSTQGADYEQYF.

Notes on this clone: No conserved phenylalanine or tryptophan ends this CDR3, so it is likely a read error. The DNA is left out, because the CDR3 cannot be placed on it with certainty; the CDR3 is given as TCRdb lists it. This chain uses TRBV12-5 with TRBJ1-2. Termini included, the CDR3 measures 14 amino acids. Per germline, CDR1 LGHNT and CDR2 FRNRAP. The CDR3 region is CASGLVIGGRTYSV.